This T cell receptor (beta chain) was documented in a study of Graves' ophthalmopathy and Graves' hyperthyroidism. RNA transcripts were the template, and TCR beta CDR3 regions were amplified from them. Second-round multiplex PCR came after first-round RT-PCR with HTBI primers. TCRdb reanalysed the multiplex PCR reads using MiXCR and keeps one entry per CDR3 protein. This sample has some 1.1 million distinct CDR3 sequences; about 40% occur once, and the top ten carry 11%. This clonotype was found many times. Its antigen is unknown. Study conclusions and caveats: Also, most clonotypes expanded in the thyroid above 0.001 frequency appeared in blood.

Germline loops: CDR1 MGHDK, CDR2 SYGVNS. This CDR3 region has 17 residues. The V segment lost 5 bases and the J segment 0 bases; nucleotides outside the gene matches: 12. The gene calls are TRBV25-1 and TRBJ1-1; 7 positions match TRBD1. The receptor's source is an adult man with Graves' hyperthyroidism. The sequenced sample consisted of peripheral blood or thyroid tissue (not recorded which). The CDR3 region has the DNA TGTGCCAGCAGTCCCCAGCCGGGACAGCTTATGAACACTGAAGCTTTCTTT. This gives the protein CASSPQPGQLMNTEAFF.